This record looks at one TCR beta chain sequence and its context. Clones were sequenced by immunoSEQ multiplex PCR, and TCRdb holds only the in-frame ones, with some missing. The sample holds approximately 530,000 clones, roughly 95% seen once. The sample belongs to a study of shared clonotypes between healthy human individuals. The CDR3 spans 15 residues. Germline values: CDR1 MDHEN, CDR2 SYDVKM. The germline V and J ends were trimmed by 4 bases and 3 bases, with 12 bases remaining between them. The chain is built from TRBV28 and TRBJ1-4, with D tentatively TRBD1 (5 bases). The sequencing sample was made of naive CD4+ T cells sorted from blood. Subset meaning: CD45RA+ positively selected. This receptor was identified in a woman in her thirties in good health. CDR3 DNA sequence: TGTGCCAGCAGTTCGTCAGGGAGAGCTAATGAAAAACTGTTTTTT. It encodes CASSSSGRANEKLFF.